This T cell receptor beta chain originates from a study of neurological immune-mediated disorders. Via MiXCR, TCRdb re-called the 5' RACE reads, giving one row per CDR3 protein. Of tens of thousands of distinct CDR3 sequences listed, more than 9% were seen once; the top ten hold approximately 4.1%. In the case of this clonotype: No DNA is shown, since the ends of the CDR3 on it are uncertain; the CDR3 is the one TCRdb lists.

Germline lookup yields CDR1 SGHRS and CDR2 YFSETQ. The CDR3 numbers 20 amino acids, ends counted. What was sequenced was CD4+ T cells from blood. The TCR comes from a woman between 25 and 40 years old with HTLV-1-associated myelopathy (HAM/TSP). J is TRBJ2-3 and V is TRBV5-1. The CDR3 is CASSFYICSASDGSTDTQYF.